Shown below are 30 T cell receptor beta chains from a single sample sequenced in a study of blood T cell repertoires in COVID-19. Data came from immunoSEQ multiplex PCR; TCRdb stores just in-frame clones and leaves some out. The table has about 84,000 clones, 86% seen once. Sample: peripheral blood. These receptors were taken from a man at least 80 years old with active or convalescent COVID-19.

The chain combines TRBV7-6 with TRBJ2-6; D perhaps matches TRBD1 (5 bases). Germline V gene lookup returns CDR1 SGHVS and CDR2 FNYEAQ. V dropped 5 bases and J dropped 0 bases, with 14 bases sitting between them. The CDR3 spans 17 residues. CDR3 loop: CASSLTELLSGANVLTF. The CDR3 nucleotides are TGTGCCAGCAGCCTGACAGAGTTACTCTCTGGGGCCAACGTCCTGACTTTC.

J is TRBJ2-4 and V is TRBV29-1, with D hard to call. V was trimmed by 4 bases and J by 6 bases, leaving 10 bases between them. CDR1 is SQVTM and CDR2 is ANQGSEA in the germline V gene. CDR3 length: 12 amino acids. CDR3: CSVGIAGNIQYF. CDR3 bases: TGCAGCGTTGGTATAGCCGGAAACATTCAGTACTTC. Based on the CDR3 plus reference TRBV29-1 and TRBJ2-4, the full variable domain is SAVISQKPSRDICQRGTSLTIQCQVDSQVTMMFWYRQQPGQSLTLIATANQGSEATYESGFVIDKFPISRPNLTFSTLTVSNMSPEDSSIYLCSVGIAGNIQYFGAGTRLSVL.

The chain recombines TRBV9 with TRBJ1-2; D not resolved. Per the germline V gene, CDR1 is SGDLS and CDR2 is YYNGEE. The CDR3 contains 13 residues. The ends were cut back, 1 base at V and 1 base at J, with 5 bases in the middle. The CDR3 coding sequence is TGTGCCAGCAGCGTACAGAATAACTATGGCTACACCTTC. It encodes CASSVQNNYGYTF.

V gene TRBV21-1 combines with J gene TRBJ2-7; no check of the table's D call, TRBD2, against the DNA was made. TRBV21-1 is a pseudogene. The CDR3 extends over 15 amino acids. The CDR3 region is CASSNRAGGSLEQYF. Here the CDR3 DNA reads TGTGCCAGCAGCAACCGGGCGGGAGGGAGCCTGGAGCAGTACTTC.

CDR3 residues: CASSPRTESNTGELFF. The CDR3 DNA reads TGTGCCAGCTCACCCCGTACAGAATCGAACACCGGGGAGCTGTTTTTT. The rearrangement links TRBV18 to TRBJ2-2, with D hard to call. CDR3 length: 16 amino acids. The germline V and J ends were trimmed by 3 bases and 0 bases, with 11 bases remaining between them. Germline V gene sequence: CDR1 KGHSH, CDR2 LQKENI.

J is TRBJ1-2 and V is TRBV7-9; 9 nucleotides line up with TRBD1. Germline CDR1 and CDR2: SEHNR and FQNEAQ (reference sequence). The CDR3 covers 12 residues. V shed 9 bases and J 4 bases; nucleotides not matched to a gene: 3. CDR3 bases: TGTGCCAGGGGACAGGGAACCTATGGCTACACCTTC. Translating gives CARGQGTYGYTF.

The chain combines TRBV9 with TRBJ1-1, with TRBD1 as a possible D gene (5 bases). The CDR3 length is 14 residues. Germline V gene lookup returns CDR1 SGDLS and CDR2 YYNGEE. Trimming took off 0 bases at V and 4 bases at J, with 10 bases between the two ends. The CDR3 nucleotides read TGTGCCAGCAGCGTAGAGTCAGGGTCCACTGAAGCTTTCTTT. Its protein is CASSVESGSTEAFF.

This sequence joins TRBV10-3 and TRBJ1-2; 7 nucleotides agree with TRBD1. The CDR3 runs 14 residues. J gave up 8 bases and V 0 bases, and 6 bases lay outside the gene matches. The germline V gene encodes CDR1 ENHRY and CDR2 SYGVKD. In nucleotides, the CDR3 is TGTGCCATCAGTGAGTCGGGACAGCCCACGGGCTACACCTTC. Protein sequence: CAISESGQPTGYTF.

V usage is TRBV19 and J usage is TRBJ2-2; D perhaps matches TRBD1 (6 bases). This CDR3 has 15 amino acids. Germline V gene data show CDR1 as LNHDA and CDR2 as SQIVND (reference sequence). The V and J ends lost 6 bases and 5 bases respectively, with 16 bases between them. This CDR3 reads CASRPQGWGTGELFF. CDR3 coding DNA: TGTGCCAGTAGGCCCCAGGGGTGGGGAACCGGGGAGCTGTTTTTT.

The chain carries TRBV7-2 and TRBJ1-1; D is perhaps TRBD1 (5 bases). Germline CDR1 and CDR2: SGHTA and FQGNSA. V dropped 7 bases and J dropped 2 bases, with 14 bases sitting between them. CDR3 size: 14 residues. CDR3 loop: CASTPGSANTEAFF. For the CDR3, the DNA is TGTGCCAGCACCCCAGGGTCGGCTAACACTGAAGCTTTCTTT.

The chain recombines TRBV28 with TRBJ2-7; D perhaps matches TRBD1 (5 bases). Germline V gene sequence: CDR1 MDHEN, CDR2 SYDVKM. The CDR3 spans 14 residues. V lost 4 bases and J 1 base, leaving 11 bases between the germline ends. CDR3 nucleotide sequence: TGTGCCAGCAGTTCGTTCAGGGCTTCCTACGAGCAGTACTTC. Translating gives CASSSFRASYEQYF.

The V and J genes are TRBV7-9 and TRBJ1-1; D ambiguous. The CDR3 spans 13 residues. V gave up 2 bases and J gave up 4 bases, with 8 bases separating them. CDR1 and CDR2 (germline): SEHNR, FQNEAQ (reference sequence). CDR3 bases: TGTGCCAGCAGCTTAAAAGAGGGCACTGAAGCTTTCTTT. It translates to CASSLKEGTEAFF.

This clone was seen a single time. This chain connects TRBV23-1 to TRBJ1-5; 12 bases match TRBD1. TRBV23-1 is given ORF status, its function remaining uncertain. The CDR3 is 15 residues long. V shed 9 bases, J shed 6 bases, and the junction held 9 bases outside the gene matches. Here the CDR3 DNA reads TGCGCCAGGGGCCGGGGACAGGGGGCAGGTCAGCCCCAGCATTTT. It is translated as CARGRGQGAGQPQHF.

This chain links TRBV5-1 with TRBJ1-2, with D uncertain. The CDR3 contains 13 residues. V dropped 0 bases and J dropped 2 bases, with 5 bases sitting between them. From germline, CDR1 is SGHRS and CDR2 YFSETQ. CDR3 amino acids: CASSLAQNYGYTF. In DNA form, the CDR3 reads TGCGCCAGCAGCTTGGCACAGAACTATGGCTACACCTTC.

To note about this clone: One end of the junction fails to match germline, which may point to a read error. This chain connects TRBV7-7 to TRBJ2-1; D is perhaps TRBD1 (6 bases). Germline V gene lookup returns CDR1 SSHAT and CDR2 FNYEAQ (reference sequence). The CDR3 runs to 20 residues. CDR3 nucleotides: TGTGCTAGCAGCCGCCTCCCATCCGGGACACCCAAAGGCCTCTACAATGAGCAGTTCTTC. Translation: CASSRLPSGTPKGLYNEQFF.

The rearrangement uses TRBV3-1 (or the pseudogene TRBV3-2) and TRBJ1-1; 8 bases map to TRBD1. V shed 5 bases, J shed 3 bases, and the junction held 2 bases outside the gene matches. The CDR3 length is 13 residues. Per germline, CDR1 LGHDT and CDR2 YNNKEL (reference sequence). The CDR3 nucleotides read TGTGCCAGCAGCAAACAGGGGGACACTGAAGCTTTCTTT. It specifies CASSKQGDTEAFF.

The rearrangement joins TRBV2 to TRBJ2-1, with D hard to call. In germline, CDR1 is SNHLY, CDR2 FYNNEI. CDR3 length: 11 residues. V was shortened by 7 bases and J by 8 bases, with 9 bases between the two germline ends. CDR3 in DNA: TGTGCCAGCACTCTACGAGATGAGCAGTTCTTC. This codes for CASTLRDEQFF. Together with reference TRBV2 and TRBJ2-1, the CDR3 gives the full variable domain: EPEVTQTPSHQVTQMGQEVILRCVPISNHLYFYWYRQILGQKVEFLVSFYNNEISEKSEIFDDQFSVERPDGSNFTLKIRSTKLEDSAMYFCASTLRDEQFFGPGTRLTVL.

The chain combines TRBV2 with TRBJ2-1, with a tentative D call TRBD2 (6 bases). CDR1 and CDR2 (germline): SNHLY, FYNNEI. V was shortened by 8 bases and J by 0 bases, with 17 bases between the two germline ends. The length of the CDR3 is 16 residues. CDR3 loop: CASSFSGLLSYNEQFF. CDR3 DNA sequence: TGTGCCAGCTCCTTCTCGGGACTGCTCTCCTACAATGAGCAGTTCTTC.

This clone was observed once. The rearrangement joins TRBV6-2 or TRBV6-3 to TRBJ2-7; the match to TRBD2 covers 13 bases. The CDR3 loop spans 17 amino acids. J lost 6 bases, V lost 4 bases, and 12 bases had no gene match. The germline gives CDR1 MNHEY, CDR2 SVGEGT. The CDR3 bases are TGTGCCAGCAGTTTCCGTCCCGGGACTAGCGGGGAGGTCGAGCAGTACTTC. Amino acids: CASSFRPGTSGEVEQYF.

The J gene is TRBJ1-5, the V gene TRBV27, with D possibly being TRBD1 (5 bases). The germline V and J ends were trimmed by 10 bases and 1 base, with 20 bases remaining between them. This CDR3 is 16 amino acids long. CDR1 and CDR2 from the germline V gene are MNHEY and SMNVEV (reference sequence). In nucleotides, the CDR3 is TGTGCCACATCGAGCCGGGGGGGGTCGAGCAATCAGCCCCAGCATTTT. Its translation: CATSSRGGSSNQPQHF.

CDR3 region: CASSVSGIAGEQYF. The CDR3 DNA is TGTGCCAGCAGCGTTAGCGGGATCGCCGGGGAGCAGTACTTC. V is TRBV9 and J is TRBJ2-7; 8 nucleotides match TRBD2. This CDR3 is built from 14 residues. CDR1 and CDR2 from the germline V gene are SGDLS and YYNGEE. V trimming: 2 bases; J trimming: 7 bases; junction bases outside the gene matches: 8. The full variable domain, in which reference TRBV9 and TRBJ2-7 provide the parts outside the CDR3, is DSGVTQTPKHLITATGQRVTLRCSPRSGDLSVYWYQQSLDQGLQFLIQYYNGEERAKGNILERFSAQQFPDLHSELNLSSLELGDSALYFCASSVSGIAGEQYFGPGTRLTVT.

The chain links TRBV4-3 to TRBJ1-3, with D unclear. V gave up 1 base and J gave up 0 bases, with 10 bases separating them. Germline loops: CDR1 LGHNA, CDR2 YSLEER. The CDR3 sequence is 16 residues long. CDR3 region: CASSQGILSSGNTIYF. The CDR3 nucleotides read TGCGCCAGCAGCCAAGGTATCCTGAGCTCTGGAAACACCATATATTTT.

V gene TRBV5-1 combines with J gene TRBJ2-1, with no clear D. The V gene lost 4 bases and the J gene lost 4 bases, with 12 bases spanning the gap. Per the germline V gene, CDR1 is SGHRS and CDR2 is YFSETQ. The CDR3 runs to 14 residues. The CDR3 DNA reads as TGCGCCAGCAGCCCGACTGCCTCGTACAATGAGCAGTTCTTC. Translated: CASSPTASYNEQFF.

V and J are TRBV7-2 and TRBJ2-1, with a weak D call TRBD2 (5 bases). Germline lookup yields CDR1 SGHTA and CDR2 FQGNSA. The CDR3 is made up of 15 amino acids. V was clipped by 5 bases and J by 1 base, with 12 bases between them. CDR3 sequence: CASSLSPGSYNEQFF. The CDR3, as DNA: TGTGCCAGCAGCCTTAGCCCGGGGTCCTACAATGAGCAGTTCTTC.

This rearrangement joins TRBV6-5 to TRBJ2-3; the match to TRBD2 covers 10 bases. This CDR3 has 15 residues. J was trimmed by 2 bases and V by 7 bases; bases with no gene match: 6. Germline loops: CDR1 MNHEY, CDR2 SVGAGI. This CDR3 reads CASTTSGQNTDTQYF. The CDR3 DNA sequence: TGTGCCAGCACGACTAGCGGGCAGAACACAGATACGCAGTATTTT.

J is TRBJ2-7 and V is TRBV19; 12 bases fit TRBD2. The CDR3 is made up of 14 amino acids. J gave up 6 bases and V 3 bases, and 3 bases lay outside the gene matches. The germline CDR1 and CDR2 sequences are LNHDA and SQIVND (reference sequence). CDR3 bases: TGTGCCAGTAGTATCCGACTAGCGGGAGCCGAGCAGTACTTC. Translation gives CASSIRLAGAEQYF.

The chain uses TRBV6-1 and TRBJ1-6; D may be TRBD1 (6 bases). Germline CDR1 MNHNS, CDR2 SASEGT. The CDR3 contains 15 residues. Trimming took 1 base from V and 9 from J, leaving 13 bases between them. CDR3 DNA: TGTGCCAGCAGTGAAGTTCAGGGGCAGGTTTCACCCCTCCACTTT. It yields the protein CASSEVQGQVSPLHF.

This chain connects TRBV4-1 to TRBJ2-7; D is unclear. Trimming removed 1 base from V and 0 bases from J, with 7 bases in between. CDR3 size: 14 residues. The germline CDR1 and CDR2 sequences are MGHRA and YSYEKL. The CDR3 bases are TGCGCCAGCAGCCAAGCTGGCCACTCCTACGAGCAGTACTTC. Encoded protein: CASSQAGHSYEQYF.

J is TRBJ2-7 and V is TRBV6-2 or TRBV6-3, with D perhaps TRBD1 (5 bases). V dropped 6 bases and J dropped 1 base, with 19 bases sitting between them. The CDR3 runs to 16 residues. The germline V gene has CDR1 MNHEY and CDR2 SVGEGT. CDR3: CASSRQPSPGSYEQYF. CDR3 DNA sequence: TGTGCCAGCAGCCGCCAACCCTCGCCAGGGTCCTACGAGCAGTACTTC.

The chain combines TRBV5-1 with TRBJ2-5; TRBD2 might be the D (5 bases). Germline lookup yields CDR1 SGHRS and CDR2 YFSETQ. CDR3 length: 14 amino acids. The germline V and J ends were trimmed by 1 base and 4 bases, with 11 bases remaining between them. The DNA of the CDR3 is TGCGCCAGCAGCTTGTTGGCTAGCCCAGAGACCCAGTACTTC. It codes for CASSLLASPETQYF.